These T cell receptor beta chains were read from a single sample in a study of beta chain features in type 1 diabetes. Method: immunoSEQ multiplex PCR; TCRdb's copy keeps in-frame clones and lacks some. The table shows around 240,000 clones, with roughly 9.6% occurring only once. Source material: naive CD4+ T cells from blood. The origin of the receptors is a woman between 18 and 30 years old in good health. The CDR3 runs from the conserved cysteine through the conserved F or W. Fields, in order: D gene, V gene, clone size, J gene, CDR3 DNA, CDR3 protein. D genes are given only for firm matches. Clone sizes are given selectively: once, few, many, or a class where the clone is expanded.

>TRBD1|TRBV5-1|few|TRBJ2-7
TGCGCCAGCAGCTTGGAAGGGGGCGGAATATACGAGCAGTACTTC
CASSLEGGGIYEQYF
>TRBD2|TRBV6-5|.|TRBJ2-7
TGTGCCAGCAGTTACGCTGGGACTAGCGGCTACGAGCAGTACTTC
CASSYAGTSGYEQYF
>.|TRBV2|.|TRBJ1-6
TGTGCCAGCAGTGAAGAATTGAGTTCCCTCCACTTT
CASSEELSSLHF
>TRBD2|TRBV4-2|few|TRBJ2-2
TGTGCCAGCAGCAGGCCTAGCGGGGGGACAAACACCGGGGAGCTGTTTTTT
CASSRPSGGTNTGELFF
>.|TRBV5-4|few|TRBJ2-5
TGTGCCAGCAGCTTGGCGGCGGGGGAGACCCAGTACTTC
CASSLAAGETQYF
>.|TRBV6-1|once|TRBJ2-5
TGTGCCAGCCGCTATAGCGGATACCAAGAGACCCAGTACTTC
CASRYSGYQETQYF
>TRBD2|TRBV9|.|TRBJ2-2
TGTGCCAGCAGCGTAGGAATAGCGGGAGGCAAAGGGGGCACCGGGGAGCTGTTTTTT
CASSVGIAGGKGGTGELFF
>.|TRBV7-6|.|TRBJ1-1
TGTGCCAGCAGCCACGACGAGGTCGCCAACACTGAAGCTTTCTTT
CASSHDEVANTEAFF
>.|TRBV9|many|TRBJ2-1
TGTGCCAGCAGCGTAGCTATGGGGGCTGAGCAGTTCTTC
CASSVAMGAEQFF
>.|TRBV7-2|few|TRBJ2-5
TGTGCCAGCAGCTTAGAGAGAGAGACCCAGTACTTC
CASSLERETQYF
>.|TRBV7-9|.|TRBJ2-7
TGTGCCAGCAGCTTAGGCGTGACTATTCACGAGCAGTACTTC
CASSLGVTIHEQYF
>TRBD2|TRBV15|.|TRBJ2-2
TGTGCCACCAGCAGGAACCGGGACTACCCCGGGGAGCTGTTTTTT
CATSRNRDYPGELFF
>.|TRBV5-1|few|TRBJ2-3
TGCGCCAGCAGCTTGGCCTGGGGAGCCACAGATACGCAGTATTTT
CASSLAWGATDTQYF
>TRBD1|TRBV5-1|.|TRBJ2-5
TGCGCCAGCAGCTTTAACTGGGACAGGGCCCAAGAGACCCAGTACTTC
CASSFNWDRAQETQYF
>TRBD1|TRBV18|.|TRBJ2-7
TGTGCCAGCAGTTACTCCCCGGGACAGGGGTTCTCCTACGAGCAGTACTTC
CASSYSPGQGFSYEQYF
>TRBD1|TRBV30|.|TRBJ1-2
TGTGCCTGGAGTCTAACCCGGGACAGTGCGGTGGGCTACACCTTC
CAWSLTRDSAVGYTF
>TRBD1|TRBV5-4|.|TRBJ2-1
TGTGCCAGCATCTCGGGGGGACAGGGGGGGTACAATGAGCAGTTCTTC
CASISGGQGGYNEQFF
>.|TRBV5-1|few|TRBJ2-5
TGCGCCAGCAGCTTGGTCGCCGGTAGCCAAGAGACCCAGTACTTC
CASSLVAGSQETQYF
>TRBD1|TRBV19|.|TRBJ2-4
TGTGCCAGTCAGGAACGGGCGGACAGGGGAAGAAACATTCAGTACTTC
CASQERADRGRNIQYF
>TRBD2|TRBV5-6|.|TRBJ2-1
TGTGCCAGCAGCCCCCTCGGGACTAGCGGCCGTGAGCAGTTCTTC
CASSPLGTSGREQFF
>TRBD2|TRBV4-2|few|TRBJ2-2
TGTGCCAGCAGCCAAGATTTTGGGGGACTAGCGGGAAAGAACACCGGGGAGCTGTTTTTT
CASSQDFGGLAGKNTGELFF
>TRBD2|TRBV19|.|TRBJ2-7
TGTGCCAGTACCATCTCAGCGGGAGTCCATTACGAGCAGTACTTC
CASTISAGVHYEQYF
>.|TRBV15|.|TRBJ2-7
TGTGCCACCAGCAGGGGCGGAGGACTCGGAGGCTACGAGCAGTACTTC
CATSRGGGLGGYEQYF
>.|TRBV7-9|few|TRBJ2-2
TGTGCCAGCAGCTTCGGGTTGTCCGGGGAGCTGTTTTTT
CASSFGLSGELFF
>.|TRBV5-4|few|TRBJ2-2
TGTGCCAGCAGCACCCCCAAGGCGGGGGCAAGCACCGGGGAGCTGTTTTTT
CASSTPKAGASTGELFF
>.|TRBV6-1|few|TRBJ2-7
TGTGCCAGCTCCCGGGACATATCCTACGAGCAGTACTTC
CASSRDISYEQYF
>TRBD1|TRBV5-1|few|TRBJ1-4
TGCGCCAGCAGCTTACAGGGGAAATCTAATGAAAAACTGTTTTTT
CASSLQGKSNEKLFF
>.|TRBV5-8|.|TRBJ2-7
TGTGCCAGCAGCTTGGGACTCGCCCTCGGCGAGCAGTACTTC
CASSLGLALGEQYF
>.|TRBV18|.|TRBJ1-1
TGTGCCAGCTCACCAGGGTCGGGGACTGAAGCTTTCTTT
CASSPGSGTEAFF
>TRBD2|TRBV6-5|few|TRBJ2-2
TGTGCCAGCAGTTCCCTCGCGGGGGCCGGGGAGCTGTTTTTT
CASSSLAGAGELFF
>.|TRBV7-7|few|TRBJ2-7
TGTGCTAGCAGCTTAGGGCCTGAGGGCGAGCAGTACTTC
CASSLGPEGEQYF
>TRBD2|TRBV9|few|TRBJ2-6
TGTGCCAGCAGCCATGGGACTAGCGGGGGGGCCGCTGGGGCCAACGTCCTGACTTTC
CASSHGTSGGAAGANVLTF
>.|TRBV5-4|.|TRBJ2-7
TGTGCCAGCAGCCCCCGGGACTCACGTTCGCAGTACTTC
CASSPRDSRSQYF
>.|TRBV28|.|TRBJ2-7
TGTGCCAGCACCATACAGGGTTACGAGCAGTACTTC
CASTIQGYEQYF
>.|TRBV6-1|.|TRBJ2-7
TGTGCCAGCAGTGAAGGGACTCGATACGAGCAGTACTTC
CASSEGTRYEQYF
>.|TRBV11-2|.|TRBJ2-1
TGTGCCAGCAGCTTTTTACGGCAGGTCTCCTACAATGAGCAGTTCTTC
CASSFLRQVSYNEQFF
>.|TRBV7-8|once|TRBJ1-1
TGTGCCAGCAGCTTACGTCCCCAGGGAACAACTGAAGCTTTCTTT
CASSLRPQGTTEAFF
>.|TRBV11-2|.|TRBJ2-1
TGTGCCAGCAGCTTAGATACTGGCAGGGGAAATGAGCAGTTCTTC
CASSLDTGRGNEQFF
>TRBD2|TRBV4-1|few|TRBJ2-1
TGCGCCAGCAGCCAAGACCGACTAGCGGGAGATAATGAGCAGTTCTTC
CASSQDRLAGDNEQFF
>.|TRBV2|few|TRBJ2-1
TGTGCCAGCTGTGGAGTTGGAGGGCCGGGCAATGAGCAGTTCTTC
CASCGVGGPGNEQFF
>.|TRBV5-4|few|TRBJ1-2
TGTGCCAGCAGCCTGGACCCCTCGGACTATGGCTACACCTTC
CASSLDPSDYGYTF
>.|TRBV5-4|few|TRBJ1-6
TGTGCCAGCAGCTTGGGTTCTGGACCTGGAGGATCACCCCTCCACTTT
CASSLGSGPGGSPLHF
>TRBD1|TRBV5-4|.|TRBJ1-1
TGTGCCAGCAGCTATCCAGGGGGACTCACTGAAGCTTTCTTT
CASSYPGGLTEAFF
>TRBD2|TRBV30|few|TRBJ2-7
TGTGCCTGCTACGGAGCGGGGACCTACGAGCAGTACTTC
CACYGAGTYEQYF
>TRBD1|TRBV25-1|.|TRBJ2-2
TGTGCCAGCAGTGAATATGGGACAGTAAACACCGGGGAGCTGTTTTTT
CASSEYGTVNTGELFF